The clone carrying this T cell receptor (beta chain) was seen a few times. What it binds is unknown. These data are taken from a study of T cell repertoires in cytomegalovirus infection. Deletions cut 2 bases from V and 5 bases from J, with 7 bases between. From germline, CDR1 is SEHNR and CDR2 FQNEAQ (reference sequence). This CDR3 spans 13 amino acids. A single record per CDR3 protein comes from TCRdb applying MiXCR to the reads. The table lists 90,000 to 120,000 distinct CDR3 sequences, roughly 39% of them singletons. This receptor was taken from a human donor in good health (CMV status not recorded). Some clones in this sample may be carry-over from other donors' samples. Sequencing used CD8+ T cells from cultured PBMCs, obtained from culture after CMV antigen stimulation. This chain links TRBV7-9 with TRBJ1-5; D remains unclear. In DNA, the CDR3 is TGTGCCAGCAGCTTACCTCCGGATCAGCCCCAGCATTTT. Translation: CASSLPPDQPQHF.